The 26 T cell receptor beta chains given below trace back to one sample, sequenced in a study of cytomegalovirus exposure and HLA in healthy donors. The method was immunoSEQ multiplex PCR; TCRdb's version includes in-frame clones alone and lacks a portion of them. The sample lists hundreds of thousands of clones, less than 85% occurring once. Sequenced input: PBMCs. The receptor set was obtained from a woman under 30 in good health and CMV-seronegative.

The chain recombines TRBV20-1 with TRBJ1-2, with D unresolved. The V end was cut by 3 bases, the J end by 4 bases, with 6 bases between. The CDR3 runs to 11 residues. Germline CDR1 reads DFQATT; CDR2 reads SNEGSKA (reference sequence). The CDR3 sequence is CSASSGYGYTF. For the CDR3, the DNA is TGCAGTGCTAGCTCGGGCTATGGCTACACCTTC.

The J gene is TRBJ1-4, the V gene TRBV7-9; the D gene is possibly TRBD1 (5 bases). CDR3 size: 15 residues. Trimming removed 5 bases at V and 7 bases at J, with 17 bases between. Looked up from germline, CDR1 is SEHNR and CDR2 is FQNEAQ (reference sequence). CDR3 nucleotide sequence: TGTGCCAGCAGCGGGTGGGACCGCGAGTCTGAAAAACTGTTTTTT. It codes for CASSGWDRESEKLFF.

CDR3 coding DNA: TGTGCCAGCAGCGACAGGGGAGGGGATCAGCCCCAGCATTTT. It specifies CASSDRGGDQPQHF. The J gene is TRBJ1-5, the V gene TRBV19; 8 positions agree with TRBD1. Trimming cost V 9 bases and J 5 bases; bases outside gene matches: 9. Germline V lookup: CDR1 LNHDA, CDR2 SQIVND (reference sequence). The CDR3 consists of 14 residues. The whole variable domain, remainder taken from reference TRBV19 and TRBJ1-5, is DGGITQSPKYLFRKEGQNVTLSCEQNLNHDAMYWYRQDPGQGLRLIYYSQIVNDFQKGDIAEGYSVSREKKESFPLTVTSAQKNPTAFYLCASSDRGGDQPQHFGDGTRLSIL.

The J gene is TRBJ2-6, the V gene TRBV28; TRBD1 is a possible D gene (5 bases). Trimming left V 4 bases short and J 0 bases short, with 13 bases between. CDR3 length: 17 residues. Germline CDR1 reads MDHEN; CDR2 reads SYDVKM. The CDR3 region is CASSSGLGDSGANVLTF. In DNA form, the CDR3 reads TGTGCCAGCAGTTCAGGGTTAGGGGACTCTGGGGCCAACGTCCTGACTTTC.

This clone was seen only a few times. Other DNA sequences from this sample encode an identical CDR3 as well. The chain recombines TRBV7-2 with TRBJ1-2; D ambiguous. CDR1 is SGHTA and CDR2 is FQGNSA in the germline V gene. Trimming removed 1 base from V and 6 bases from J, with 3 bases in between. The CDR3 loop spans 11 amino acids. In DNA form, the CDR3 reads TGTGCCAGCAGCTTAGGGGATGGCTACACCTTC. It translates to CASSLGDGYTF.

This chain connects TRBV6-6 to TRBJ1-5; D possibly corresponds to TRBD1 (5 bases). The germline V and J ends were trimmed by 6 bases and 5 bases, with 17 bases remaining between them. The CDR3 has 15 residues. From germline, CDR1 is MNHNY and CDR2 SVGAGI (reference sequence). The CDR3 spells CASRPPKGTDQPQHF. In DNA form, the CDR3 reads TGTGCCAGCAGACCTCCAAAAGGGACGGATCAGCCCCAGCATTTT.

This chain joins TRBV7-2 and TRBJ2-2; TRBD1 agrees at 9 bases. Unmatched junction bases numbered 5, after V lost 5 bases and J lost 1 base. CDR3 length: 16 amino acids. Germline V gene data show CDR1 as SGHTA and CDR2 as FQGNSA. The CDR3 DNA is TGTGCCAGCAGCACGCGGACAGGGGTGAACACCGGGGAGCTGTTTTTT. Protein: CASSTRTGVNTGELFF. Full variable domain (rest looked up from reference TRBV7-2 and TRBJ2-2): GAGVSQSPSNKVTEKGKDVELRCDPISGHTALYWYRQSLGQGLEFLIYFQGNSAPDKSGLPSDRFSAERTGGSVSTLTIQRTQQEDSAVYLCASSTRTGVNTGELFFGEGSRLTVL.

A remark on this clone: At one end, the junction sequence differs from germline, possibly due to a read error. The rearrangement joins TRBV30 to TRBJ1-4; possibly TRBD1 for D (6 bases). The CDR3 length is 13 residues. Per the germline V gene, CDR1 is GTSNPN and CDR2 is SVGIG (reference sequence). CDR3 bases: TGTGCCGGGAGAGGGACAAGTAATGAAAAACTGTTTTTT. Translated, it gives CAGRGTSNEKLFF.

The chain is built from TRBV28 and TRBJ1-4; maybe TRBD1 (6 bases). The CDR3 has 14 residues. V was shortened by 7 bases and J by 7 bases, with 16 bases between the two germline ends. Per the germline V gene, CDR1 is MDHEN and CDR2 is SYDVKM. The CDR3 region is CASTTLPGAEKLFF. The CDR3 DNA is TGTGCCAGCACCACCCTCCCGGGGGCTGAAAAACTGTTTTTT.

J is TRBJ2-2 and V is TRBV6-5; perhaps TRBD2 as D (5 bases). V lost 5 bases and J lost 1, with 11 bases in between. The germline V gene has CDR1 MNHEY and CDR2 SVGAGI. The CDR3 extends over 15 amino acids. Here the CDR3 DNA reads TGTGCCAGCAGTCGGGCGGGCGGGAACACCGGGGAGCTGTTTTTT. Encoded protein: CASSRAGGNTGELFF.

This chain uses TRBV6-5 with TRBJ2-4, with a possible D match to TRBD1 (5 bases). Trimming pared 10 bases from V and 7 bases from J, leaving 20 bases between. The germline gives CDR1 MNHEY, CDR2 SVGAGI. The CDR3 is 14 residues long. CDR3 region: CATRERQIRNIQYF. The CDR3 DNA reads as TGTGCCACCCGCGAGAGACAGATACGGAACATTCAGTACTTC.

V is TRBV18 and J is TRBJ1-6; the D gene is possibly TRBD1 (6 bases). Germline CDR1 is KGHSH and CDR2 is LQKENI. The CDR3 is made up of 14 amino acids. Deletions cut 4 bases from V and 4 bases from J, with 8 bases between. CDR3 coding DNA: TGTGCCAGCTCACGTGACAGGTATAATTCACCCCTCCACTTT. This translates into CASSRDRYNSPLHF.

The chain links TRBV4-2 to TRBJ2-7; D might be TRBD2 (5 bases). V lost 3 bases, J lost 6 bases, and 12 bases lay in between. Per germline, CDR1 LGHNA and CDR2 YNFKEQ. The CDR3 is 13 amino acids. CDR3: CASSQPQRGEQYF. The CDR3 DNA reads TGTGCCAGCAGCCAGCCCCAACGGGGCGAGCAGTACTTC.

V usage is TRBV27 and J usage is TRBJ1-3; no reliable D call. The length of the CDR3 is 14 residues. The V end was cut by 6 bases, the J end by 0 bases, with 9 bases between. From germline, CDR1 is MNHEY and CDR2 SMNVEV (reference sequence). This CDR3 is CASRGRFSGNTIYF. CDR3 DNA: TGTGCCAGCAGAGGACGTTTCTCTGGAAACACCATATATTTT.

The chain has TRBV18 and TRBJ2-7; TRBD1 matches at 7 bases. The CDR3 length is 13 residues. V lost 5 bases, J lost 5 bases, and 6 bases stayed unmatched. Per the germline V gene, CDR1 is KGHSH and CDR2 is LQKENI. CDR3 sequence reads: CASSSQGQNEQYF. Here the CDR3 DNA reads TGTGCCAGCTCATCCCAGGGACAGAACGAGCAGTACTTC.

The CDR3: CASSLMQGRSYEQYF. The CDR3 nucleotides read TGCGCCAGCAGCTTGATGCAGGGCCGATCCTACGAGCAGTACTTC. The gene calls are TRBV5-1 and TRBJ2-7; D might be TRBD1 (5 bases). The CDR3 consists of 15 residues. Germline CDR1 reads SGHRS; CDR2 reads YFSETQ. Trimming took off 1 base at V and 1 base at J, with 12 bases between the two ends.

The V gene is TRBV27, the J gene TRBJ2-2; D gene unclear. V was clipped by 6 bases and J by 5 bases, with 16 bases between them. The CDR3 is 15 amino acids. CDR1 is MNHEY and CDR2 is SMNVEV in the germline V gene (reference sequence). The DNA of the CDR3 is TGTGCCAGCAGCCACCCAGATGATGTTACCGGGGAGCTGTTTTTT. Amino acid sequence: CASSHPDDVTGELFF.

This clone was recorded once. Written as DNA, the CDR3 is TGTGCCAGCAGTGAAGATAACAGCCAAGAGACCCAGTACTTC. Amino acid sequence: CASSEDNSQETQYF. The chain employs TRBV6-1 and TRBJ2-5; D remains unclear. This CDR3 spans 14 amino acids. Trimming removed 1 base at V and 1 base at J, with 7 bases between. Germline CDR1 MNHNS, CDR2 SASEGT.

The chain joins TRBV10-3 to TRBJ2-7; no clear D gene. V lost 9 bases, J lost 2 bases, and 8 bases lay in between. CDR3 length equals 11 residues. Germline CDR1 ENHRY, CDR2 SYGVKD. For the CDR3, the DNA is TGTGCCATTAGGATCGCCTACGAGCAGTACTTC. Protein sequence: CAIRIAYEQYF.

V is TRBV7-8 and J is TRBJ1-1; TRBD1 matches 8 bases. The V gene's germline CDR1 is SGHVS and CDR2 FQNEAQ. Germline trimming cut 1 base from V and 5 bases from J; bases unmatched to any gene: 6. The CDR3 has 15 amino acids. CDR3: CASSLDRTGITEAFF. CDR3 in DNA: TGTGCCAGCAGCTTAGACCGGACAGGGATAACTGAAGCTTTCTTT. The whole variable domain, filled in from reference TRBV7-8 and TRBJ1-1, reads GAGVSQSPRYKVAKRGQDVALRCDPISGHVSLFWYQQALGQGPEFLTYFQNEAQLDKSGLPSDRFFAERPEGSVSTLKIQRTQQEDSAVYLCASSLDRTGITEAFFGQGTRLTVV.

This chain connects TRBV5-4 to TRBJ1-2; no clear D. CDR3 size: 14 residues. Germline-derived CDR1 and CDR2 are SGHNT and YYREEE (reference sequence). Trimming pared 4 bases from V and 8 bases from J, leaving 18 bases between. CDR3 nucleotides: TGTGCCAGCAGCCCAAAAGTGGGCGGGTCGGGCTACACCTTC. Translated, it gives CASSPKVGGSGYTF.

The CDR3 sequence: CASSLSGGYGEKLFF. The CDR3 DNA follows: TGTGCCAGCAGTTTATCTGGGGGATATGGTGAAAAACTGTTTTTT. V usage is TRBV27 and J usage is TRBJ1-4, with a tentative D call TRBD1 (5 bases). Looked up from germline, CDR1 is MNHEY and CDR2 is SMNVEV (reference sequence). The CDR3 spans 15 residues. Trimming stripped 0 bases from V and 7 bases from J, with 12 bases between.

The chain uses TRBV9 and TRBJ2-5; unclear D gene. CDR1 SGDLS and CDR2 YYNGEE come from the germline V gene. The CDR3 is 14 residues long. V lost 0 bases and J 7 bases, leaving 13 bases between the germline ends. The CDR3 DNA reads as TGTGCCAGCAGCGTAGGGGGATCCCTCGGGACCCAGTACTTC. This codes for CASSVGGSLGTQYF.

The chain is built from TRBV2 and TRBJ2-7; TRBD1 agrees at 9 bases. The CDR3 covers 15 residues. V was pared by 4 bases and J by 2 bases, with 6 bases of the junction left unmatched. Germline CDR1 and CDR2: SNHLY and FYNNEI. The CDR3 reads CASSVTGTGPYEQYF. For the CDR3, the DNA is TGTGCCAGCAGTGTAACCGGGACAGGGCCCTACGAGCAGTACTTC.

The genes are TRBV27 and TRBJ2-1; TRBD2 matches at 9 bases. The CDR3 is 18 amino acids. The V and J ends lost 5 bases and 6 bases, in that order; junction bases with no gene match: 17. Germline CDR1 and CDR2: MNHEY and SMNVEV (reference sequence). CDR3 protein: CASSMMTIAGAPGNEQFF. As DNA, the CDR3 is TGTGCCAGCAGTATGATGACGATAGCGGGAGCCCCCGGCAATGAGCAGTTCTTC.

V is TRBV5-8 and J is TRBJ1-4; D perhaps matches TRBD1 (5 bases). The germline V gene encodes CDR1 SGHTS and CDR2 YDEGEE. This CDR3 has 15 amino acids. V was pared by 0 bases and J by 0 bases, with 6 bases between. CDR3: CASSLGGATNEKLFF. The CDR3 coding sequence is TGTGCCAGCAGCTTGGGAGGGGCAACTAATGAAAAACTGTTTTTT.